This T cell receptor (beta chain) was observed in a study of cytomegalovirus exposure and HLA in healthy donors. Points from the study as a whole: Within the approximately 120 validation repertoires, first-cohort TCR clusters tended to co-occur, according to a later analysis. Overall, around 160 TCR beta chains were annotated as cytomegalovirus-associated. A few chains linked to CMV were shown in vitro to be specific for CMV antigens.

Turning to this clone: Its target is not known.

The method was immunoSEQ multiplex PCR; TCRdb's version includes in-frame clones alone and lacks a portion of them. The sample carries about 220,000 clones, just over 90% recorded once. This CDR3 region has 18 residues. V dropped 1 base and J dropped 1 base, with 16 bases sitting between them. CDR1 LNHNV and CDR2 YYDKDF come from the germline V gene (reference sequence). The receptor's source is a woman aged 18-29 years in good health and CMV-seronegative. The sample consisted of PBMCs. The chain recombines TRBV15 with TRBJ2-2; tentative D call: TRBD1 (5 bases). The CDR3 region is CATSRVQHGTGNTGELFF. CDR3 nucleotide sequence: TGTGCCACCAGCAGAGTCCAGCACGGAACAGGGAACACCGGGGAGCTGTTTTTT.